These T cell receptor beta chains were read from a single sample in a study of identical twins. TCRdb analysed the 5' RACE reads with MiXCR anew, one entry per CDR3 protein. The sample has about 890,000 distinct CDR3 sequences, approximately 13% seen once. These data were likewise used in another study, on yellow fever vaccine responses in identical twins.

What was sequenced was PBMCs. The source of these receptors is a woman aged 18-35 years in good health. The CDR3 runs from the conserved cysteine through the conserved F or W. A D gene is named only where the DNA matches it firmly. Some rows mark clone size as missing; the rest say once, few, many or name a class of expanded clone.

-	16	TRBV15	-	TRBJ2-3	TGTGCCACCAGCAGAGATTGGAGGGGGCCCACAGATACGCAGTATTTT	CATSRDWRGPTDTQYF
-	15	TRBV5-5	TRBD1	TRBJ2-7	TGTGCCAGCAGCAGGGGACAGGGAAACTCCTACGAGCAGTACTTC	CASSRGQGNSYEQYF
few	13	TRBV7-3	-	TRBJ1-2	TGTGCCAGCAGCTTGGGGGGGACTCGGGGCTACACCTTC	CASSLGGTRGYTF
-	15	TRBV20-1	-	TRBJ2-3	TGCAGTGCTAGACGGGAACTGACATTCACAGATACGCAGTATTTT	CSARRELTFTDTQYF
once	14	TRBV20-1	TRBD2	TRBJ2-3	TGCAGTGCCCCGCCACTAGCGGGTAGGGATACGCAGTATTTT	CSAPPLAGRDTQYF
-	14	TRBV7-2	-	TRBJ2-1	TGTGCCAGCACCAAGACCGGACTATTGGATGAGCAGTTCTTC	CASTKTGLLDEQFF
many	12	TRBV2	-	TRBJ1-1	TGTGCCAGCAGAGAGACAGTTCGTGGGGCTTTCTTT	CASRETVRGAFF
few	16	TRBV20-1	TRBD2	TRBJ2-5	TGCAGTGCTAGGGATGGACTAGCGGATGGGGGAGAGACCCAGTACTTC	CSARDGLADGGETQYF
few	17	TRBV5-1	-	TRBJ2-1	TGCGCCAGCAGCTTTGTCCTTATAGGGGGCTCCTACAATGAGCAGTTCTTC	CASSFVLIGGSYNEQFF
-	15	TRBV20-1	-	TRBJ2-1	TGCAGTGCTGGTAGCGGAATAAGCTCCTACAATGAGCAGTTCTTC	CSAGSGISSYNEQFF
few	15	TRBV6-5	-	TRBJ2-7	TGTGCCAGCAGTTACAAGTGGTTACAGTCGTACGAGCAGTACTTC	CASSYKWLQSYEQYF
-	15	TRBV20-1	-	TRBJ2-3	TGCAGTGCTAGTGGCGATAGCGGAGCAGTAGATACGCAGTATTTT	CSASGDSGAVDTQYF
few	15	TRBV12-3/TRBV12-4	-	TRBJ1-4	TGTGCCAGCACCCAAGAGGCAGGCGTAAGTGAAAAACTGTTTTTT	CASTQEAGVSEKLFF
many	13	TRBV24-1	TRBD1	TRBJ1-1	TGTGCCACCAGTCCATTGACAGGGGGGAGAGCTTTCTTT	CATSPLTGGRAFF
-	15	TRBV11-2	-	TRBJ2-5	TGTGCCAGCAGCTTAGGGGTGGGGGTGGAAGAGACCCAGTACTTC	CASSLGVGVEETQYF
few	15	TRBV7-9	-	TRBJ2-3	TGTGCCAGCAGCCCCCGGAGCTTTCCCACAGATACGCAGTATTTT	CASSPRSFPTDTQYF
many	16	TRBV4-1	TRBD1	TRBJ2-1	TGCGCCAGCAAACCGGGGGTGACAGGGGGTTCCGATGAGCAGTTCTTC	CASKPGVTGGSDEQFF
-	15	TRBV12-3/TRBV12-4	-	TRBJ1-2	TGTGCCAGCAGTTTCAGTAGTCAGGGGAACTATGGCTACACCTTC	CASSFSSQGNYGYTF
-	14	TRBV6-5	-	TRBJ1-6	TGTGCCAGCAGTTACGTCGGAGTGGGTTCACCCCTCCACTTT	CASSYVGVGSPLHF
many	14	TRBV3-1	-	TRBJ2-7	TGTGCCAGCAGCCAAGATCGGACCGGCAACGAGCAGTACTTC	CASSQDRTGNEQYF